This T cell receptor (beta chain) stems from a study of blood T cells in healthy people across ages. Study-wide results and caveats: Observed TCR beta diversity showed a strong correlation with the percentage of naive T cells as measured by flow cytometry.

This clonotype was seen a few times. The antigen is unknown. The CDR3 totals 17 residues. V lost 6 bases and J 2 bases, leaving 21 bases between the germline ends. Germline CDR1 KGHSH, CDR2 LQKENI. The sample, roughly 9.1 milliliters of peripheral blood, was drawn from each donor. It was with a sample-barcoded 5' primer and a J-beta primer mix that a second PCR of roughly 7 to 12 cycles was run. TCRdb passed the 5' RACE reads through MiXCR, listing each CDR3 protein once. The sample carries around 970,000 distinct CDR3 sequences, roughly 51% recorded once. The source of this sequence is an older woman in good health. The sequenced sample consisted of blood. V gene TRBV18 combines with J gene TRBJ2-3; D is perhaps TRBD2 (5 bases). This chain's CDR3 is CASSPTGSGRFTDTQYF. The CDR3 bases are TGTGCCAGCTCGCCAACGGGCAGCGGCCGTTTCACAGATACGCAGTATTTT.